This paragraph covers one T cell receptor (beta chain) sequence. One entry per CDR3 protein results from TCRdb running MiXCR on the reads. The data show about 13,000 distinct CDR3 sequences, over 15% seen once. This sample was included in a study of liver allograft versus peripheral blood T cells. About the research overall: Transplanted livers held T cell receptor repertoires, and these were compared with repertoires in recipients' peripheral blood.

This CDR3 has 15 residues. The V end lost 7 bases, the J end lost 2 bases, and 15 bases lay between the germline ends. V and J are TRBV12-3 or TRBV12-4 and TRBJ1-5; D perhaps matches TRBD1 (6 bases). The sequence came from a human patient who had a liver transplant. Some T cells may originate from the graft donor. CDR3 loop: CASNLRGLGNQPQHF. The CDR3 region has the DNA TGTGCCAGCAATCTCAGGGGCTTGGGCAATCAGCCCCAGCATTTT.